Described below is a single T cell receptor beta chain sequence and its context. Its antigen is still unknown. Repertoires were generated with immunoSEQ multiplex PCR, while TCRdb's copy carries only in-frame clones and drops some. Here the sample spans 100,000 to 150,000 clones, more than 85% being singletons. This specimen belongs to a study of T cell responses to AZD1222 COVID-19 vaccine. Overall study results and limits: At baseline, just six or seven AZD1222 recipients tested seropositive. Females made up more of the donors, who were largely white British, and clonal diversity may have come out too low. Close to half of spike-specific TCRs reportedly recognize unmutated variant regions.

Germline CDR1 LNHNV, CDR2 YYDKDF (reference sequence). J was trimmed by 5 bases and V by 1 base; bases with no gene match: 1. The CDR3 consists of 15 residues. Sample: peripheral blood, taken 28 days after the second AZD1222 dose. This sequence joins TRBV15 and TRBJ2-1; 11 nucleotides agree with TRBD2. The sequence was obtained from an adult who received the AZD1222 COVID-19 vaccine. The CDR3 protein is CATSRGLAGHNEQFF. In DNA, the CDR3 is TGTGCCACCAGCAGAGGACTAGCGGGACACAATGAGCAGTTCTTC. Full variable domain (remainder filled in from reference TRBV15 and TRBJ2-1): DAMVIQNPRYQVTQFGKPVTLSCSQTLNHNVMYWYQQKSSQAPKLLFHYYDKDFNNEADTPDNFQSRRPNTSFCFLDIRSPGLGDTAMYLCATSRGLAGHNEQFFGPGTRLTVL.